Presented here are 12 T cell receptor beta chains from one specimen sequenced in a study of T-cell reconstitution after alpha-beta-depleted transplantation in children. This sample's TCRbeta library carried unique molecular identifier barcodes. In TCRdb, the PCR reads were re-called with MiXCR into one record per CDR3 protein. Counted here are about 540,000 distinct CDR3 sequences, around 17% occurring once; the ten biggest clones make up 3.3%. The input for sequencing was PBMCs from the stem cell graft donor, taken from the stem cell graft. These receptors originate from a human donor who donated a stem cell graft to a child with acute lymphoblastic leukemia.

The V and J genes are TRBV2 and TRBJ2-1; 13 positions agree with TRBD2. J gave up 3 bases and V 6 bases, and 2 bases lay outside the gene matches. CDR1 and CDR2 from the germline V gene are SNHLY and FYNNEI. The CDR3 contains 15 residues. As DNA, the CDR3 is TGTGCCAGCAGGTGGACTAGCGGGGGCTACAATGAGCAGTTCTTC. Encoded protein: CASRWTSGGYNEQFF.

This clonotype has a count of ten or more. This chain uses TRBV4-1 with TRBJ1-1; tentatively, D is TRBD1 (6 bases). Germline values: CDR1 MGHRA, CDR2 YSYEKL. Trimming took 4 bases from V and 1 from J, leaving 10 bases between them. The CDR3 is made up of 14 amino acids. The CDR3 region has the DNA TGCGCCAGCAGCCCGTCACAGGGGAACACTGAAGCTTTCTTT. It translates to CASSPSQGNTEAFF.

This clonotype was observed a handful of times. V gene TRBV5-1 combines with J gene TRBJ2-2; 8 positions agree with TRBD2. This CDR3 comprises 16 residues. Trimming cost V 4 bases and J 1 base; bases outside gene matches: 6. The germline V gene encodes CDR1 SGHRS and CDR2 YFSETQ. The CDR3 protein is CASSALSGGNTGELFF. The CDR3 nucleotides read TGCGCCAGCAGCGCGCTAAGCGGGGGGAACACCGGGGAGCTGTTTTTT. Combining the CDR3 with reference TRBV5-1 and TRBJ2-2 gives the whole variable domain KAGVTQTPRYLIKTRGQQVTLSCSPISGHRSVSWYQQTPGQGLQFLFEYFSETQRNKGNFPGRFSGRQFSNSRSEMNVSTLELGDSALYLCASSALSGGNTGELFFGEGSRLTVL.

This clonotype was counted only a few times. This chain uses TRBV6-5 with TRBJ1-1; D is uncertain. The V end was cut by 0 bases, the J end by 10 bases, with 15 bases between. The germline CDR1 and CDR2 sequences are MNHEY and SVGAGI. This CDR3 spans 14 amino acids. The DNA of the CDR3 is TGTGCCAGCAGTTACTCTAGGTCCCTGGTGGGAGCTTTCTTT. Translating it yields CASSYSRSLVGAFF.

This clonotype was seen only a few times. The CDR3 bases are TGCAGCGTTGAAGGAATGGGCGGAACCACTGAAGCTTTCTTT. Its protein product is CSVEGMGGTTEAFF. The rearrangement uses TRBV29-1 and TRBJ1-1, with D hard to call. CDR1 SQVTM and CDR2 ANQGSEA come from the germline V gene. This CDR3 region has 14 residues. V lost 1 base and J lost 4, with 13 bases in between. The variable domain in full, with the rest retrieved from reference TRBV29-1 and TRBJ1-1, is SAVISQKPSRDICQRGTSLTIQCQVDSQVTMMFWYRQQPGQSLTLIATANQGSEATYESGFVIDKFPISRPNLTFSTLTVSNMSPEDSSIYLCSVEGMGGTTEAFFGQGTRLTVV.

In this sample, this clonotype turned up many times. CDR3: CASSVFPEAGTYEQYF. CDR3 nucleotide sequence: TGTGCCAGCAGCGTATTCCCTGAGGCGGGTACCTACGAGCAGTACTTC. The chain uses TRBV9 and TRBJ2-7; D is perhaps TRBD2 (5 bases). Germline lookup yields CDR1 SGDLS and CDR2 YYNGEE. V was pared by 1 base and J by 2 bases, with 16 bases between. The CDR3 sequence is 16 residues long.

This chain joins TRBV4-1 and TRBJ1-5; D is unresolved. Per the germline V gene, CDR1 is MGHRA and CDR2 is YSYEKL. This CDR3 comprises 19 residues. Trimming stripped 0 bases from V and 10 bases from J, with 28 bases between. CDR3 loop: CASSQDLSMISGWGAPQHF. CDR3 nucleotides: TGCGCCAGCAGCCAAGATCTTTCTATGATCTCGGGGTGGGGAGCCCCCCAGCATTTT.

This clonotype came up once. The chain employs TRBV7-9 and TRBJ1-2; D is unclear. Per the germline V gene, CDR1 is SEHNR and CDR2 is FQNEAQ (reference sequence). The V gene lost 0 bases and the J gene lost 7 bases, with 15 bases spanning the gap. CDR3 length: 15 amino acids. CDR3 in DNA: TGTGCCAGCAGCTTAGCGGGCAAAGGGAAATGTGGCTACACCTTC. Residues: CASSLAGKGKCGYTF.

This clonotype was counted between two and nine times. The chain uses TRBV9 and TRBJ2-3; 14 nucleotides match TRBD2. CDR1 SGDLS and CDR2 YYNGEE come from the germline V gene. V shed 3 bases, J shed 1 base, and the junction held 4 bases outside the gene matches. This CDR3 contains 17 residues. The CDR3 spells CASSERLAGGGTDTQYF. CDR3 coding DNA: TGTGCCAGCAGCGAACGACTAGCGGGAGGGGGCACAGATACGCAGTATTTT.

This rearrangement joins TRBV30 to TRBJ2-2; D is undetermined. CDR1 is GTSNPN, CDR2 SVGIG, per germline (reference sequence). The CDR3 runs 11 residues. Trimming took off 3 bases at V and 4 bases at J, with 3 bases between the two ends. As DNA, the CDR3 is TGTGCCTGGAGACTCACCGGGGAGCTGTTTTTT. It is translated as CAWRLTGELFF.

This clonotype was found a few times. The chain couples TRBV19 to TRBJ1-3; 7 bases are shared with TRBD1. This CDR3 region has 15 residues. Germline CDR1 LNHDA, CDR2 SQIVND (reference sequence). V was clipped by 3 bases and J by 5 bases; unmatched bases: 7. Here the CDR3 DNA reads TGTGCCAGTAGTATGTCCTGGACAGGACGAAACACCATATATTTT. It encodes CASSMSWTGRNTIYF. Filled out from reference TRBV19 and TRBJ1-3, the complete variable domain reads DGGITQSPKYLFRKEGQNVTLSCEQNLNHDAMYWYRQDPGQGLRLIYYSQIVNDFQKGDIAEGYSVSREKKESFPLTVTSAQKNPTAFYLCASSMSWTGRNTIYFGEGSWLTVV.

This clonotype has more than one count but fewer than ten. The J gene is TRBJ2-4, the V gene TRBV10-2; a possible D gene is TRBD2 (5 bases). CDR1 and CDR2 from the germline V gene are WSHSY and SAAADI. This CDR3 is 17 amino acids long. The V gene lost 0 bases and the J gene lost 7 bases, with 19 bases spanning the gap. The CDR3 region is CASSESGLGVERNIQYF. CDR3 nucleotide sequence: TGCGCCAGCAGTGAGTCAGGGTTGGGAGTTGAGAGGAACATTCAGTACTTC.